Below, 5 T cell receptor beta chains from the same sample are listed, as sequenced in a study of T cell responses to AZD1222 COVID-19 vaccine. Here immunoSEQ multiplex PCR was the method, and the copy in TCRdb shows in-frame clones only, minus some. The data show around 150,000 clones, roughly 94% seen once. Sample: peripheral blood, taken on day 0 of AZD1222 vaccination. These receptors originate from an adult in good health.

The V and J genes are TRBV2 and TRBJ2-7; D is perhaps TRBD1 (5 bases). CDR1 and CDR2 from the germline V gene are SNHLY and FYNNEI. The CDR3 runs 14 residues. V lost 4 bases, J lost 6 bases, and 16 bases lay in between. CDR3 nucleotides: TGTGCCAGCAGTGTGCAGGGCCCTGATCCCGAGCAGTACGTC. Protein sequence: CASSVQGPDPEQYV.

The chain recombines TRBV7-2 with TRBJ1-5; D gene unclear. From germline, CDR1 is SGHTA and CDR2 FQGNSA. Deletions cut 3 bases from V and 3 bases from J, with 15 bases between. The CDR3 is made up of 16 amino acids. This CDR3 reads CASSFLPGQNNQPQHF. For the CDR3, the DNA is TGTGCCAGCAGCTTCCTGCCGGGCCAAAACAATCAGCCCCAGCATTTT.

DNA of the CDR3: TGTGCCAGTAGTATACTACAGGGGAGGAGCAATCAGCCCCAGCATTTT. Amino acids: CASSILQGRSNQPQHF. This chain uses TRBV19 with TRBJ1-5, with 7 bases lining up with TRBD1. V dropped 2 bases and J dropped 1; count of bases not matched to a gene: 5. This CDR3 is 16 amino acids long. CDR1 and CDR2 from the germline V gene are LNHDA and SQIVND (reference sequence).

The chain is built from TRBV3-1 (or the pseudogene TRBV3-2) and TRBJ1-5, with a weak D call TRBD1 (5 bases). V was trimmed by 4 bases and J by 13 bases, leaving 17 bases between them. This CDR3 has 13 amino acids. Germline V gene lookup returns CDR1 LGHDT and CDR2 YNNKEL (reference sequence). CDR3 nucleotides: TGTGCCAGCAGCCCCGTTTTTGGGACTCTGCAGCATTTT. As protein: CASSPVFGTLQHF.

The chain uses TRBV27 and TRBJ1-5; 7 bases match TRBD1. The CDR3 consists of 14 residues. CDR1 and CDR2 (germline): MNHEY, SMNVEV (reference sequence). With 5 bases clipped from V and 3 bases from J, the junction kept 4 bases outside the gene matches. CDR3 protein: CASSRQGHNQPQHF. The CDR3 DNA reads as TGTGCCAGCAGTCGACAGGGACACAATCAGCCCCAGCATTTT.